This T cell receptor beta chain was sequenced for a study of graft-versus-host responses after intestinal transplantation (dated by TCRdb to about 2021). For the study in its entirety: Multivisceral, liver-intestinal, or isolated intestinal transplants were received by the recipients. Anti-thymocyte globulin induction was given to all recipients, followed by maintenance tacrolimus and steroids for approximately 3 years. After intestinal transplantation, graft-versus-host and host-versus-graft alloreactive T cell clones in the graft, circulation and bone marrow were tracked using bulk TCR-beta CDR3 sequencing. Alloreactive clones were identified by sequencing pre-transplant mixed lymphocyte reaction products and comparing these products with unstimulated pre-transplant donor and recipient T cells. A cohort of approximately 23 intestinal transplant recipients, including one retransplant, was enrolled, and a few patients lacking pretransplant specimens were excluded. A peak of at least 4% donor T cells among recipient peripheral blood mononuclear cells was the definition used for donor T cell macrochimerism. Rather than going through the commercial service, samples from a few later patients were sequenced in-house on an Illumina MiSeq and processed with MiXCR.

Receptors were amplified or captured by the immunoSEQ multiplex PCR assay. For most patients, genomic DNA was isolated with the Qiagen DNeasy Blood and Tissue Kit and shipped frozen to Adaptive Biotechnologies for TCR sequencing. For most patients, genomic DNA was subjected to high-throughput TCR-beta CDR3 sequencing by Adaptive Biotechnologies. Concerning the study's data processing: TCR sequencing data for roughly 20 patients were retrieved from Adaptive's ImmunoSEQ software; three other patients were processed with MiXCR and VDJtools. To correct CD4 versus CD8 sorting errors, sequences present in both subsets at a frequency ratio below 5:1 were removed. CDR3 nucleotide sequences shared between donor and recipient were removed because their origin could not be assigned. At least 2-fold expansion over unstimulated cells and a minimum CFSE-low frequency of 0.002% (template counts) or 0.001% (read counts) were required for clones to be classified as alloreactive. A clone was considered mappable if detected in the sequenced pre-transplant spleen, lymph node, or MLR CFSE-low populations of the donor or recipient. Cumulative frequency of alloreactive clones was calculated as a percentage of all sequences weighted by copy number. Drawn from immuneACCESS, this table holds only the in-frame rearrangements with V and J called that TCRdb kept. Clones are partly lost; checked studies trace under half to an unresolved V gene and leave the rest unexplained. For V, J and clone size, that table is used; D and trimming come from the DNA. This sample is represented by over 100,000 clones; about 92% of them were singletons. The biggest ten clones account for around 1.2% of the sample.

A distance of 6 bases separates the germline ends of V and J, which lose 3 bases and 4 bases respectively. CDR1 and CDR2 were assigned from the germline V gene as SNHLY and FYNNEI. Reading from cysteine to phenylalanine, the CDR3 counts 12 amino acids. Left in the record is the CDR3 DNA by itself, 36 bases read in frame from the first base. Reading the label with the study, this specimen's time point is: cells obtained before transplantation from donor or recipient. CD3+CD4+ and CD3+CD8+ populations were FACS-sorted from unstimulated pre-transplant donor and recipient cells taken from spleen or lymph nodes. With regard to this clone: Its cognate antigen has yet to be identified. No quality values exist for individual bases; no much larger clone is one base distant.

On the study overall, not on this receptor specifically: Early after transplant, peak levels of circulating GvH clones were found to be associated with declines in HvG clones. The relatively low number and heterogeneity of intestinal transplant patients limited the conclusions. Patients with donor T cell macrochimerism had high GvH to HvG T cell clonal ratios in their allografts. GvH clones were found in recipient bone marrow, and some of the GvH clones appeared earlier in ileal mucosa or blood, which is consistent with an intestinal mucosal origin.

The specimen was unstimulated CD8+ T cells sorted from spleen or lymph node cells, collected before transplant. The V and J segments used are TRBV2 and TRBJ2-5; there is no confident call for the D gene. The receptor comes from a human donor who was the organ donor for an intestinal transplant. Read as DNA, the sequence is TGTGCCAGCAGTGAGGTGGGAGAGACCCAGTACTTC. Its protein reads: CASSEVGETQYF.